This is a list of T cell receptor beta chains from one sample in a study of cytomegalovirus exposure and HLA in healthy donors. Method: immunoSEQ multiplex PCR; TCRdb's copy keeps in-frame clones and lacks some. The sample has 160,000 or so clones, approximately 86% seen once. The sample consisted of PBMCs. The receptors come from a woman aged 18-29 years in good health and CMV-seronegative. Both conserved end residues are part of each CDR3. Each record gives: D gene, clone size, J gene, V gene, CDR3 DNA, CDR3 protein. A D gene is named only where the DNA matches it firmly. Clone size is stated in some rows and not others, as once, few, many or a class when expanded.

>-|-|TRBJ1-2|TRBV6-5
TGTGCCAGCAGTTACTCGAGAGGGAACTATGGCTACACCTTC
CASSYSRGNYGYTF
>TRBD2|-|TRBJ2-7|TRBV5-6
TGTGCCAGCAGCTTGGCCACAGCGGGAGGGCCCCGGGTCGAGCAGTACTTC
CASSLATAGGPRVEQYF
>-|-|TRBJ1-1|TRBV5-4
TGTGCCAGCAGCCTAGCCCTACAGGGCTCGGACACTGAAGCTTTCTTT
CASSLALQGSDTEAFF
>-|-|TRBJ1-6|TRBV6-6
TGTGCCAGCACGGCGGCGAATAATTCACCCCTCCACTTT
CASTAANNSPLHF
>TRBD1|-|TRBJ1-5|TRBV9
TGTGCCAGCGGCACAGGGGTTGGTCAGCCCCAGCATTTT
CASGTGVGQPQHF
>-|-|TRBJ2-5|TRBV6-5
TGTGCCAGCAGTTATAGGGGGAAAGAGACCCAGTACTTC
CASSYRGKETQYF
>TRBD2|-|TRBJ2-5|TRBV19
TGTGCCAGTAGTTTTTGGGGAGGGCCCCAAGAGACCCAGTACTTC
CASSFWGGPQETQYF
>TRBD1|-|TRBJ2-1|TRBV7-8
TGTGCCAGCAGCTTAGTGTGGACAGGGGAGAGGCAGTTCTTC
CASSLVWTGERQFF
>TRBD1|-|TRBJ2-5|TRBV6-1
TGTGCCAGCTCAGCCACAGGGGAAGAGACCCAGTACTTC
CASSATGEETQYF
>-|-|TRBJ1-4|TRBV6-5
TGTGCCAGCAGTTACGCGGGGGGCGCAAAACTGTTTTTT
CASSYAGGAKLFF
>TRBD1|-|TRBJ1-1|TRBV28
TGTGCCTCGACGGGAGGGGGCGAGATCAACACTGAAGCTTTCTTT
CASTGGGEINTEAFF
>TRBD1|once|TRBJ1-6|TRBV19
TGTGCCAGTAGTCCCGCAGGGGGCTTCAATTCACCCCTCCACTTT
CASSPAGGFNSPLHF
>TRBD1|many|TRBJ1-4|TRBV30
TGTGCCTGGGCCGGACAGGGCCTAAATAATGAAAAACTGTTTTTT
CAWAGQGLNNEKLFF
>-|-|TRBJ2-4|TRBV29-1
TGCAGTGTAGAGATAGCCAAAAACATTCAGTACTTC
CSVEIAKNIQYF
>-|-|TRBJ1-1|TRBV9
TGTGCCAGCAGCGTCGGGGTCATGAACACTGAAGCTTTCTTT
CASSVGVMNTEAFF
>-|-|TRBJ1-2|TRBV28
TGTGCCAGCAGTTTAACAGGGTCCTATGGCTACACCTTC
CASSLTGSYGYTF
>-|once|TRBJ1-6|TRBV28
TGTGCCAGCAGTTTCATCCGGGGAAGTGGTTCACCCCTCCACTTT
CASSFIRGSGSPLHF
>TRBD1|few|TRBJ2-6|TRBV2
TGTGCCAGTGAGGGACAGGACTTTGGGGCCAACGTCCTGACTTTC
CASEGQDFGANVLTF
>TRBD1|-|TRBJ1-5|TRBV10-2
TGCGCCAGCAGTGAACAGGGGGCCTACAATCAGCCCCAGCATTTT
CASSEQGAYNQPQHF
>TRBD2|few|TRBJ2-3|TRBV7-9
TGTGCCAGCAGCCGAACTAGCGGGGAGACAGATACGCAGTATTTT
CASSRTSGETDTQYF
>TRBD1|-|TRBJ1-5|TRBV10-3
TGTGCCATCAGTGCCCGTGAGGACAGGGCAGGCAATCAGCCCCAGCATTTT
CAISAREDRAGNQPQHF
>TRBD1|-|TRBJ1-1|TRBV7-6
TGTGCCAGCAGCCGTAGGGGGCGCACTGAAGCTTTCTTT
CASSRRGRTEAFF
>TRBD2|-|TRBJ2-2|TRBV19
TGTGCCAGTCTGGGGAGGGGAGTTCTATCCGGGGAGCTGTTTTTT
CASLGRGVLSGELFF
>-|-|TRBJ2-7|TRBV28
TGTGCCAGCAGTCCCAATCGACTAGTCACCAACGAGCAGTACTTC
CASSPNRLVTNEQYF
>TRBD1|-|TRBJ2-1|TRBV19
TGTGCCAGTAGTATCGGGTTCCGGGACAGCGCCTACAATGAGCAGTTCTTC
CASSIGFRDSAYNEQFF
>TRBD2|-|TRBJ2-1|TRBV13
TGTGCCAGCAGCTCAGAAGCGGGAGCACACCAGCGCAATGAGCAGTTCTTC
CASSSEAGAHQRNEQFF
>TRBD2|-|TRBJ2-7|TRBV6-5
TGTGCCAGCAGTTACTCGGCGGGAGAAGGATCCTACGAGCAGTACTTC
CASSYSAGEGSYEQYF
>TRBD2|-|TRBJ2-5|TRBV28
TGTGCCAGCAGTTTAGGGACTAGCGGGGGTCAAGAGACCCAGTACTTC
CASSLGTSGGQETQYF